This is a list of T cell receptor beta chains from one sample in a study of OX40 agonist ivuxolimab in advanced cancers. The assay was immunoSEQ multiplex PCR, and TCRdb's table has in-frame clones only and misses some. The profile shows 90,000 to 100,000 clones, around nine tenths of them singletons. The material was CD4+ or CD8+ T cells sorted from blood, obtained in a trial of the OX40 agonist ivuxolimab. The receptors were gathered from an adult with an advanced solid tumor such as melanoma, head and neck, liver or kidney cancer. Each CDR3 is given with its conserved first and last residue. D genes are given only for firm matches. Clone size is stated in some rows and not others, as once, few, many or a class when expanded.

j_gene: TRBJ2-1; d_gene: -; abundance: -; v_gene: TRBV5-4; CDR3aa: CASSYGHSSYNEQFF
j_gene: TRBJ1-2; d_gene: -; abundance: -; v_gene: TRBV5-1; CDR3aa: CASSGGGAPSLNPYGYTF
j_gene: TRBJ2-5; d_gene: TRBD1; abundance: -; v_gene: TRBV18; CDR3aa: CASSPAGTGGSETQYF
j_gene: TRBJ1-4; d_gene: -; abundance: -; v_gene: TRBV7-2; CDR3aa: CASSLGATLGRGEKLFF
j_gene: TRBJ2-1; d_gene: TRBD2; abundance: -; v_gene: TRBV7-9; CDR3aa: CASSLAGDGINEQFF
j_gene: TRBJ1-5; d_gene: -; abundance: -; v_gene: TRBV19; CDR3aa: CASSSPRRLSNQPQHF
j_gene: TRBJ1-1; d_gene: -; abundance: -; v_gene: TRBV4-1; CDR3aa: CASSQEYRVGTEAFF
j_gene: TRBJ2-4; d_gene: -; abundance: -; v_gene: TRBV7-9; CDR3aa: CASSFGTEVNYRDF
j_gene: TRBJ2-7; d_gene: -; abundance: -; v_gene: TRBV6-1; CDR3aa: CASSKDPGVAYEQYF
j_gene: TRBJ1-5; d_gene: -; abundance: -; v_gene: TRBV5-8; CDR3aa: CASSLAGRGTGEPQHF
j_gene: TRBJ1-1; d_gene: TRBD1; abundance: -; v_gene: TRBV7-3; CDR3aa: CASSPTGGGPQAFF
j_gene: TRBJ2-2; d_gene: TRBD2; abundance: -; v_gene: TRBV2; CDR3aa: CASSEESGIGGELFF
j_gene: TRBJ2-3; d_gene: -; abundance: -; v_gene: TRBV5-4; CDR3aa: CASSPPGTFDTQYF
j_gene: TRBJ1-1; d_gene: -; abundance: -; v_gene: TRBV5-1; CDR3aa: CASSSARGANTEAFF
j_gene: TRBJ2-2; d_gene: -; abundance: -; v_gene: TRBV6-1; CDR3aa: CASLGTNHGELFF
j_gene: TRBJ1-4; d_gene: TRBD1; abundance: -; v_gene: TRBV19; CDR3aa: CACSGTGEEKLFF
j_gene: TRBJ1-2; d_gene: TRBD1; abundance: -; v_gene: TRBV28; CDR3aa: CASNAGTGNYGYTF
j_gene: TRBJ1-1; d_gene: -; abundance: -; v_gene: TRBV27; CDR3aa: CASSSEFSEAFF
j_gene: TRBJ2-3; d_gene: -; abundance: few; v_gene: TRBV28; CDR3aa: CASSLANGDTQYF
j_gene: TRBJ2-3; d_gene: -; abundance: -; v_gene: TRBV19; CDR3aa: CASSISGESDTQYF
j_gene: TRBJ2-1; d_gene: TRBD2; abundance: -; v_gene: TRBV7-9; CDR3aa: CASRPSTSGGSEQFF
j_gene: TRBJ1-3; d_gene: -; abundance: -; v_gene: TRBV6-1; CDR3aa: CASSEADRSGNTIYF
j_gene: -; d_gene: -; abundance: -; v_gene: TRBV27; CDR3aa: CASNLANFYEQYF
j_gene: TRBJ1-2; d_gene: TRBD1; abundance: -; v_gene: TRBV7-2; CDR3aa: CASRPPGQGSGYTF
j_gene: TRBJ2-3; d_gene: -; abundance: once; v_gene: TRBV7-6; CDR3aa: CASSSSTDTQYF
j_gene: TRBJ2-3; d_gene: TRBD2; abundance: -; v_gene: TRBV2; CDR3aa: CASSSSGVSTDTQYF
j_gene: TRBJ1-5; d_gene: -; abundance: -; v_gene: TRBV2; CDR3aa: CASSASPTTNQPQHF
j_gene: TRBJ2-2; d_gene: TRBD1; abundance: -; v_gene: TRBV4-3; CDR3aa: CASSQPGGTGELFF
j_gene: TRBJ2-1; d_gene: TRBD2; abundance: -; v_gene: TRBV6-6; CDR3aa: CASSYPSGDHNEQFF